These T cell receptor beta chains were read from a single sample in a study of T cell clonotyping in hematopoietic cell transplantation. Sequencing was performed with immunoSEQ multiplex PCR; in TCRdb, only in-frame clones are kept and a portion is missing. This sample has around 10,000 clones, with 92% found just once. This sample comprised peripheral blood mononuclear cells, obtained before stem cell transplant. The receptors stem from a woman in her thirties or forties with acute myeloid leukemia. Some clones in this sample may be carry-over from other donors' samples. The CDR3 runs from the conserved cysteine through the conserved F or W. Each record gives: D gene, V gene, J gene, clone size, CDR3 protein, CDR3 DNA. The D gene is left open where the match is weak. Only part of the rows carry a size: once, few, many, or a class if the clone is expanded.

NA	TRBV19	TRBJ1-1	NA	CASSERGATEAFF	TGTGCCAGTAGCGAGAGGGGGGCCACTGAAGCTTTCTTT
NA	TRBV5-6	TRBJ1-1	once	CASSLEGLNTEAFF	TGTGCCAGCAGCTTGGAGGGGTTGAACACTGAAGCTTTCTTT
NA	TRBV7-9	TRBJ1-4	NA	CASSLGDGNEKLFF	TGTGCCAGCAGCTTAGGGGACGGAAATGAAAAACTGTTTTTT
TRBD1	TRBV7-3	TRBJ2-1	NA	CASSSQGAEQFF	TGTGCCAGCAGCTCCCAGGGGGCTGAGCAGTTCTTC
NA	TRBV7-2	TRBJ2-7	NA	CASSLGQYEQYF	TGTGCCAGCAGCTTAGGACAGTACGAGCAGTACTTC
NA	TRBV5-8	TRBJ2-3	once	CASSPGTVSTDTQYF	TGTGCCAGCAGCCCTGGCACGGTTAGCACAGATACGCAGTATTTT
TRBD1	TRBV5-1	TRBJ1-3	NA	CASSLGDRPGNTIYF	TGCGCCAGCAGCTTGGGGGACAGACCTGGAAACACCATATATTTT
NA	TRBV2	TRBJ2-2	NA	CASRNRDTGELFF	TGTGCCAGCAGAAACAGGGACACCGGGGAGCTGTTTTTT
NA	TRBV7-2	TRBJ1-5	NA	CASRGSAGQPQHF	TGTGCTTCACGGGGATCCGCGGGGCAGCCCCAGCATTTT
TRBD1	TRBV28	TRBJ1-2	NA	CASSPAGTGVYGYTF	TGTGCCAGCAGCCCCGCCGGGACAGGGGTCTATGGCTACACCTTC
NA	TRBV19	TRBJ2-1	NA	CASISGYNEQFF	TGTGCCAGTATCAGCGGCTACAATGAGCAGTTCTTC
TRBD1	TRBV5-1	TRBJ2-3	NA	CASSLFEGQLTDTQYF	TGCGCCAGCAGCTTGTTCGAGGGACAGCTAACAGATACGCAGTATTTT
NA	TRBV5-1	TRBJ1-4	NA	CASSTGRDVEKLFF	TGCGCCAGCAGCACTGGGAGGGACGTTGAAAAACTGTTTTTT
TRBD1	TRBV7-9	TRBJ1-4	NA	CASSSGQRGNEKLFF	TGTGCCAGCAGCTCGGGACAGCGTGGAAATGAAAAACTGTTTTTT
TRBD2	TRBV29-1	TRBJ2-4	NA	CSVAGGAKNIQYF	TGCAGCGTTGCGGGGGGGGCCAAAAACATTCAGTACTTC
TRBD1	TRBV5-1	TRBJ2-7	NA	CASSHGTGLSYEQYF	TGCGCCAGCAGCCATGGGACAGGGCTTAGTTACGAGCAGTACTTC
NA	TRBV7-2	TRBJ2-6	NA	CASRKGDVLISGANVLTF	TGTGCCAGCAGAAAGGGAGATGTTTTGATCTCTGGGGCCAATGTCCTGACTTTC
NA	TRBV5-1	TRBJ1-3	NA	CASSLEPVVGGNTIYF	TGCGCCAGCAGCTTGGAACCCGTTGTGGGCGGAAACACCATATATTTT
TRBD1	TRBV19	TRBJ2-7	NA	CATSGQGYEQYF	TGTGCCACCTCGGGACAGGGGTACGAGCAGTACTTC
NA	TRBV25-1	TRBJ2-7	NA	CASSPGLRAYEQYF	TGTGCCAGCAGTCCCGGGCTCCGGGCCTACGAGCAGTACTTC
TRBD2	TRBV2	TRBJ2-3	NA	CASSSGTSGIYTDTQYF	TGTGCCAGCAGTTCCGGGACTAGCGGGATTTACACAGATACGCAGTATTTT
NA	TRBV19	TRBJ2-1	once	CASSIRGSSYNEQFF	TGTGCCAGTAGTATCCGTGGGAGCTCCTACAATGAGCAGTTCTTC
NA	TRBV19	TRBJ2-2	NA	CASSILAHSGELFF	TGTGCCAGTAGTATATTAGCGCATTCCGGGGAGCTGTTTTTT
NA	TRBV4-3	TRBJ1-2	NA	CASSQDPRGWRGYTF	TGCGCCAGCAGCCAAGACCCGCGGGGATGGAGGGGCTACACCTTC
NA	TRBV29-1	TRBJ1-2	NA	CSVDSPPAYGYTF	TGCAGCGTTGACAGCCCTCCGGCGTATGGCTACACCTTC
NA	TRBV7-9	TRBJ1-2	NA	CASSLGLGELYGYTF	TGTGCCAGCAGCTTAGGCTTAGGGGAACTCTATGGCTACACCTTC
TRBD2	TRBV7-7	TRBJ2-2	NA	CASSPIPGLDTGELFF	TGTGCCAGCAGCCCGATACCGGGACTAGACACCGGGGAGCTGTTTTTT
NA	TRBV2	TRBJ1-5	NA	CASSQPNQPQHF	TGTGCCAGCAGCCAACCCAATCAGCCCCAGCATTTT
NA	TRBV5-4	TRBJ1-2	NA	CASSLGGTINYGYTF	TGTGCCAGCAGCTTGGGGGGGACGATTAACTATGGCTACACCTTC
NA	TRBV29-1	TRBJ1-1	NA	CSVGAWDGNTEAFF	TGCAGCGTAGGGGCCTGGGACGGTAACACTGAAGCTTTCTTT
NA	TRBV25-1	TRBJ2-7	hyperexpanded	CASSVNPYEQYF	TGTGCCAGCAGTGTAAACCCCTACGAGCAGTACTTC
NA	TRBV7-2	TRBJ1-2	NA	CASGIARTGTHGYTF	TGTGCCAGCGGAATAGCTCGTACAGGAACGCATGGCTACACCTTC
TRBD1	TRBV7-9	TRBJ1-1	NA	CASSLWTGKGNEAFF	TGTGCCAGCAGCCTATGGACAGGGAAGGGAAATGAAGCTTTCTTT
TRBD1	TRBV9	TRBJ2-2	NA	CASSVVPQGQGVTGELFF	TGTGCCAGCAGCGTAGTACCTCAGGGACAGGGGGTAACCGGGGAGCTGTTTTTT
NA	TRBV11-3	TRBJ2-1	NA	CASSLPRRAVSYNEQFF	TGTGCCAGCAGCTTACCCCGAAGAGCGGTCTCCTACAATGAGCAGTTCTTC
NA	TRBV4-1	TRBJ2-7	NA	CASSQLFTGTWDTYEQYF	TGCGCCAGCAGCCAACTTTTTACCGGGACATGGGATACCTACGAGCAGTACTTC
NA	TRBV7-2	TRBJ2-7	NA	CASSSWDLSSYEQYF	TGTGCCAGCAGCTCCTGGGACTTGAGCTCCTACGAGCAGTACTTC
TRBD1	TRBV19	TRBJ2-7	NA	CASSKQGVYEQYF	TGTGCCAGTAGTAAACAGGGGGTTTACGAGCAGTACTTC
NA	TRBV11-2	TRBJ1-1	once	CASSLGGRRTEAFF	TGTGCCAGCAGCTTAGGGGGCAGACGCACTGAAGCTTTCTTT
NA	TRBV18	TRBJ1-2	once	CASSPLTANYGYTF	TGTGCCAGCTCACCCCTGACGGCTAACTATGGCTACACCTTC
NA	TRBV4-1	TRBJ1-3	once	CASSQDLGKGSGNTIYF	TGCGCCAGCAGCCAAGATCTCGGGAAGGGTTCTGGAAACACCATATATTTT
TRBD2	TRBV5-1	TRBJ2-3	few	CASSSTPGLAGVPDTQYF	TGCGCCAGCAGCTCGACTCCGGGACTAGCGGGAGTCCCAGATACGCAGTATTTT
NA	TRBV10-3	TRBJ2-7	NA	CAISEYTNRASYEQYF	TGTGCCATCAGTGAGTATACTAACAGGGCCTCCTACGAGCAGTACTTC
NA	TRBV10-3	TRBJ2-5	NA	CAISESVVRVETQYF	TGTGCCATCAGTGAGTCGGTGGTCAGGGTAGAGACCCAGTACTTC
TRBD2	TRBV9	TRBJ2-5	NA	CASSVDSGNGVQYF	TGTGCCAGCAGCGTAGACAGCGGGAATGGGGTCCAGTACTTC
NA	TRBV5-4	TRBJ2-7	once	CASSLAGLQPYEQYF	TGTGCCAGCAGCTTGGCCGGTTTACAGCCATACGAGCAGTACTTC